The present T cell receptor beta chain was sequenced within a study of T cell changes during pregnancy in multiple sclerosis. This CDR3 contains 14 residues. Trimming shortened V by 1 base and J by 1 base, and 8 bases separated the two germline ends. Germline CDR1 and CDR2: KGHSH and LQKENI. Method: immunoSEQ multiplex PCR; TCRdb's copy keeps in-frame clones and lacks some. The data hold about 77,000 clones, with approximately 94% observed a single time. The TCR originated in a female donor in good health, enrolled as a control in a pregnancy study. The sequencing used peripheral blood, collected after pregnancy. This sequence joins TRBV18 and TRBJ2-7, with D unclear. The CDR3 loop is CASSPQTQSYEQYF. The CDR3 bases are TGTGCCAGCTCACCACAGACACAATCCTACGAGCAGTACTTC. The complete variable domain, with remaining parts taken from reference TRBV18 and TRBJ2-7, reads NAGVMQNPRHLVRRRGQEARLRCSPMKGHSHVYWYRQLPEEGLKFMVYLQKENIIDESGMPKERFSAEFPKEGPSILRIQQVVRGDSAAYFCASSPQTQSYEQYFGPGTRLTVT.